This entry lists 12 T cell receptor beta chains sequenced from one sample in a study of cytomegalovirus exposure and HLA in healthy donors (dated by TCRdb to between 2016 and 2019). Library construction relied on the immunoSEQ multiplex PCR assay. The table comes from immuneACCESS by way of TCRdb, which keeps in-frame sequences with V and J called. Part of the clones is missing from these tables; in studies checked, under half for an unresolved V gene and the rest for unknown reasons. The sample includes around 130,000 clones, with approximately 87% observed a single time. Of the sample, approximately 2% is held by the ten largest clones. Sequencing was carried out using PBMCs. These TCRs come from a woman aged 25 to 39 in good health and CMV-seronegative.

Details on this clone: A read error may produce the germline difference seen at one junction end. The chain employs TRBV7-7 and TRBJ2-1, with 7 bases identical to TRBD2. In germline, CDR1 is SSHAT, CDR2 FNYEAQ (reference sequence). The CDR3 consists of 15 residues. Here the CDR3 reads CASSLAPAGINEQFF. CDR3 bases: TGTGCTAGCAGCTTAGCCCCAGCGGGGATCAATGAGCAGTTCTTC.

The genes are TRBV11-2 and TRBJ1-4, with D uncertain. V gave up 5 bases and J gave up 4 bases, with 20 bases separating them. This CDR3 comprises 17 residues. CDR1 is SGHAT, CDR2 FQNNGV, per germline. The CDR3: CASSPTPDLDHNEKLFF. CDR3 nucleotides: TGTGCCAGCAGCCCCACTCCAGACCTAGACCATAATGAAAAACTGTTTTTT.

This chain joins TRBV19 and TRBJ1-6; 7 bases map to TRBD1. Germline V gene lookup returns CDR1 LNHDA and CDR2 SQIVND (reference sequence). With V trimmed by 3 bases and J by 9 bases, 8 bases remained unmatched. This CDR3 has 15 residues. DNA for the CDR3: TGTGCCAGTAGTATGGAGACAGGGCGGGGTTCACCCCTCCACTTT. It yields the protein CASSMETGRGSPLHF.

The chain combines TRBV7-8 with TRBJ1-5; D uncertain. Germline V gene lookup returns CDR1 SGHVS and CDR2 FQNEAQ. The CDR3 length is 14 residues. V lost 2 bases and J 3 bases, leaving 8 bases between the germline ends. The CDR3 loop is CASSLRGYNQPQHF. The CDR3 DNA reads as TGTGCCAGCAGCTTAAGAGGTTACAATCAGCCCCAGCATTTT.

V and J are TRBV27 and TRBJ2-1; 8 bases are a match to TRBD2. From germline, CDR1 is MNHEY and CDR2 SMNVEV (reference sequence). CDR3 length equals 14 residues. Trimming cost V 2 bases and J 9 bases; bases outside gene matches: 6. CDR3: CASSLMGAGGEQFF. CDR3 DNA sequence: TGTGCCAGCAGTTTAATGGGGGCGGGAGGTGAGCAGTTCTTC.

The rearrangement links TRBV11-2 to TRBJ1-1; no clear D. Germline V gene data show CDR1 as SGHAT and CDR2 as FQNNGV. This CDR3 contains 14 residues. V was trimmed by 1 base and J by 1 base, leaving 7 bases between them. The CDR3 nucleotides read TGTGCCAGCAGCTTAGGCGTCCCGAACACTGAAGCTTTCTTT. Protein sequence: CASSLGVPNTEAFF.

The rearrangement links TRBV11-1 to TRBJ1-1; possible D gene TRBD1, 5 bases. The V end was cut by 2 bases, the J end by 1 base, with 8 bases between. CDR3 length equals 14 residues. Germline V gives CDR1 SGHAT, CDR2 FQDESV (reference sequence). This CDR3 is CASSLWGENTEAFF. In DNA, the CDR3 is TGTGCCAGCAGCTTATGGGGGGAGAACACTGAAGCTTTCTTT.

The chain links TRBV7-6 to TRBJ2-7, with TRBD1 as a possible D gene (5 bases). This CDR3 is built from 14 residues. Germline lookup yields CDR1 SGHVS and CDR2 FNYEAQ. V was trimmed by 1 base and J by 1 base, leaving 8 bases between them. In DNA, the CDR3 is TGTGCCAGCAGCTTAGGACAGACTTCCTACGAGCAGTACTTC. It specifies CASSLGQTSYEQYF.

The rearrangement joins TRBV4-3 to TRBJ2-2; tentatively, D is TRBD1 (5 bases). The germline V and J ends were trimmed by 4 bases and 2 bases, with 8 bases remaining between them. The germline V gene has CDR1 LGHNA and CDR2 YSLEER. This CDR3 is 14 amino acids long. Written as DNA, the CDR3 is TGCGCCAGCAGCCTGACAGTAAACACCGGGGAGCTGTTTTTT. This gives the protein CASSLTVNTGELFF.

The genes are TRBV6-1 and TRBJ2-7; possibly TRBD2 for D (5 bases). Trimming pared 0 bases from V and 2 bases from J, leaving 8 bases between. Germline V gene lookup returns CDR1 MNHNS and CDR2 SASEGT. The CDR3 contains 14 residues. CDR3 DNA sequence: TGTGCCAGCAGTGAAGCAGCGGCAGCCTACGAGCAGTACTTC. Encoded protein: CASSEAAAAYEQYF.

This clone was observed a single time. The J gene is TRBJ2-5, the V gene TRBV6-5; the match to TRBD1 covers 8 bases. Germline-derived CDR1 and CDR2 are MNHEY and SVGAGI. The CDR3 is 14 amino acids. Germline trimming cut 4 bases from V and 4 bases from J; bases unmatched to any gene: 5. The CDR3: CASSSDRAPETQYF. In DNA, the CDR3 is TGTGCCAGCAGTTCGGACAGGGCCCCAGAGACCCAGTACTTC.

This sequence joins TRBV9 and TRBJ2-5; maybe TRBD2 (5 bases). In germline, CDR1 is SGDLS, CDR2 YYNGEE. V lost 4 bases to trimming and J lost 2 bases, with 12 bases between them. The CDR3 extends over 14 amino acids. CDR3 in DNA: TGTGCCAGCAGCTTCGGAAGCGGACAAGAGACCCAGTACTTC. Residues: CASSFGSGQETQYF.